This T cell receptor beta chain was recorded in a study of CD8 T cells in Susac syndrome. Roughly 0.5 to 1 ug RNA was reverse transcribed with random hexamers. TCRdb independently ran MiXCR on the immunoSEQ multiplex PCR reads; one entry per CDR3 protein. The sample contains about 240,000 distinct CDR3 sequences, around 96% of which appear only once. This CDR3 region has 12 residues. The germline V gene encodes CDR1 GTSNPN and CDR2 SVGIG (reference sequence). With 0 bases clipped from V and 8 bases from J, the junction kept 2 bases outside the gene matches. The sample taken for sequencing was CD4+ T cells from PBMCs. This sequence joins TRBV30 and TRBJ1-2; 8 positions match TRBD1. The source is a human donor with Susac syndrome. CDR3 in amino acids: CAWSVPGGGYTF. CDR3 sequence (DNA): TGTGCCTGGAGTGTACCAGGGGGCGGCTACACCTTC.